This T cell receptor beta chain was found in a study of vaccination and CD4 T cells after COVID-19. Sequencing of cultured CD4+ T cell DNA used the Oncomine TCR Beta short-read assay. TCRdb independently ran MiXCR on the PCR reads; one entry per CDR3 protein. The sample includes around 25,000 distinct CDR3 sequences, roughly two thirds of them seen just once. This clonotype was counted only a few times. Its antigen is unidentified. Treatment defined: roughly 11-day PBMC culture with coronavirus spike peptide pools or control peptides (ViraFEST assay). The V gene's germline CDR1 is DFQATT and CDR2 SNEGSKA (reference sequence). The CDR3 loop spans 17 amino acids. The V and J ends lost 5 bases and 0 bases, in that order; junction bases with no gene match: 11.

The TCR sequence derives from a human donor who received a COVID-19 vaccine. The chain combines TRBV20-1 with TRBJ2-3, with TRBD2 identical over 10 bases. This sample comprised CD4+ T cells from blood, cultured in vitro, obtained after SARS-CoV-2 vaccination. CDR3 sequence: CSAALAGGNPSTDTQYF. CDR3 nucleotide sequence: TGCAGTGCTGCTTTAGCGGGGGGTAACCCCAGCACAGATACGCAGTATTTT.